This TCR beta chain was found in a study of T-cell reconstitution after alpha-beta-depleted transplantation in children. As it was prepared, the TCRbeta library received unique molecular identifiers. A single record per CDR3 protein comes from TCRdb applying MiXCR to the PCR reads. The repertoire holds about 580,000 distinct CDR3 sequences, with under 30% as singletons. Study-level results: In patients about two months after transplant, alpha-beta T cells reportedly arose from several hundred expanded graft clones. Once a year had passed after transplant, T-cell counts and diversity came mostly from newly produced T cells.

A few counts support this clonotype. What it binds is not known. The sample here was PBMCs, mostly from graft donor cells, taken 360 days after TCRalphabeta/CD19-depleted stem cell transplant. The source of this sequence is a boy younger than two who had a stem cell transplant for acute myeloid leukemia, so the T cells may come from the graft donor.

CDR3 amino acids: CASNPGFEPQHF. CDR3 bases: TGTGCCAGCAATCCCGGGTTTGAGCCCCAGCATTTT. The chain has TRBV28 and TRBJ1-5; D gene ambiguous. This CDR3 region has 12 residues. V was cut by 7 bases and J by 8 bases, with 12 bases left in between. Germline V gives CDR1 MDHEN, CDR2 SYDVKM.